This T cell receptor beta chain emerged from a study of blood T cell repertoires in COVID-19. Assay: immunoSEQ multiplex PCR; the TCRdb copy retains only in-frame clones and omits some. The table lists under 150,000 clones, approximately 80% of them singletons. Deletions cut 6 bases from V and 1 base from J, with 9 bases between. This CDR3 is 13 amino acids long. CDR1 LNHDA and CDR2 SQIVND come from the germline V gene (reference sequence). The chain is built from TRBV19 and TRBJ1-1; possibly TRBD1 for D (6 bases). This clonotype was sampled from a woman older than 75 in a cohort sampled during active or convalescent COVID-19. The specimen sequenced was peripheral blood. CDR3 in DNA: TGTGCCAGTAGGATGGACAGGAACACTGAAGCTTTCTTT. Its translation: CASRMDRNTEAFF. Combining the CDR3 with reference TRBV19 and TRBJ1-1 gives the whole variable domain DGGITQSPKYLFRKEGQNVTLSCEQNLNHDAMYWYRQDPGQGLRLIYYSQIVNDFQKGDIAEGYSVSREKKESFPLTVTSAQKNPTAFYLCASRMDRNTEAFFGQGTRLTVV.